The 23 T cell receptor beta chains presented below share a single source sample, sequenced in a study of Ad26.COV2.S vaccination and SARS-CoV-2 variants. Some clones are missing from TCRdb's copy, which holds only in-frame ones; the method was immunoSEQ multiplex PCR. This table has about 350,000 clones, about 91% appearing once. The sequences come from peripheral blood, collected after recovery from COVID-19. The source of these receptors is a human donor who had recovered from COVID-19.

CDR3: CASSFFGNEKLFF. In DNA, the CDR3 is TGTGCCAGCAGTTTTTTCGGGAATGAAAAACTGTTTTTT. The gene calls are TRBV27 and TRBJ1-4; D is unclear. This CDR3 spans 13 amino acids. Germline loops: CDR1 MNHEY, CDR2 SMNVEV (reference sequence). V lost 3 bases and J 5 bases, leaving 7 bases between the germline ends.

The J gene is TRBJ1-2, the V gene TRBV18; D remains unclear. The CDR3 has 13 residues. Germline assignment: CDR1 KGHSH and CDR2 LQKENI. V lost 8 bases and J 10 bases, leaving 20 bases between the germline ends. CDR3 residues: CASHSLEAVSYTF. CDR3 coding DNA: TGTGCCAGCCACTCATTGGAGGCAGTATCCTACACCTTC.

The V call is TRBV9, the J call TRBJ1-2, with D hard to call. Trimming removed 0 bases from V and 2 bases from J, with 14 bases in between. The CDR3 length is 16 residues. CDR1 is SGDLS and CDR2 is YYNGEE in the germline V gene. For the CDR3, the DNA is TGTGCCAGCAGCGTAGACGGCGGGTTCGGAAACTATGGCTACACCTTC. Translating gives CASSVDGGFGNYGYTF.

In DNA, the CDR3 is TGTGCCAGCACTTATTCCGGGGAGCTGTTTTTT. Amino acid sequence: CASTYSGELFF. The gene calls are TRBV2 and TRBJ2-2; D is uncertain. The V gene's germline CDR1 is SNHLY and CDR2 FYNNEI. V shed 7 bases and J shed 6 bases, with 6 bases lying between them. This CDR3 region has 11 residues.

This clone was seen once. This rearrangement joins TRBV2 to TRBJ1-1; no firm D call. V lost 0 bases and J lost 5, with 7 bases in between. Per the germline V gene, CDR1 is SNHLY and CDR2 is FYNNEI. The CDR3 has 13 amino acids. The CDR3 bases are TGTGCCAGCAGTGAAGCCCCGGGAACTGAAGCTTTCTTT. Translation: CASSEAPGTEAFF.

This clone was picked up one time. V is TRBV19 and J is TRBJ2-5, with no clear D. CDR1 LNHDA and CDR2 SQIVND come from the germline V gene (reference sequence). V was pared by 2 bases and J by 5 bases, with 15 bases between. This CDR3 has 15 amino acids. CDR3 DNA: TGTGCCAGTAGTATAATGACATCAGGTGGGGAGACCCAGTACTTC. Translated: CASSIMTSGGETQYF.

The chain couples TRBV3-1 (or the pseudogene TRBV3-2) to TRBJ2-5; D assignment may be TRBD1 or TRBD2 (6 bases each). Trimming left V 3 bases short and J 5 bases short, with 13 bases between. Germline V gene data show CDR1 as LGHDT and CDR2 as YNNKEL (reference sequence). The length of the CDR3 is 14 residues. In DNA form, the CDR3 reads TGTGCCAGCAGCCAGAGGGGGGCTGGTGAGACCCAGTACTTC. Translated, it gives CASSQRGAGETQYF.

This chain connects TRBV27 to TRBJ1-2, with D unresolved. V dropped 2 bases and J dropped 4 bases, with 23 bases sitting between them. This CDR3 spans 18 amino acids. Germline CDR1 reads MNHEY; CDR2 reads SMNVEV (reference sequence). CDR3 in amino acids: CASSLLQQTQEVPYGYTF. The CDR3 DNA sequence: TGTGCCAGCAGTTTACTTCAACAGACCCAGGAGGTTCCCTATGGCTACACCTTC.

In this sample, this clone turned up a few times. V gene TRBV5-8 combines with J gene TRBJ1-1; D might be TRBD1 (5 bases). Trimming took off 6 bases at V and 0 bases at J, with 15 bases between the two ends. The length of the CDR3 is 15 residues. Germline V CDR1 and CDR2: SGHTS, YDEGEE. This chain's CDR3 is CASTPVGVMNTEAFF. Written as DNA, the CDR3 is TGTGCCAGCACCCCCGTAGGGGTGATGAACACTGAAGCTTTCTTT.

This chain uses TRBV10-2 with TRBJ2-2; D is ambiguous. Between the trimmed V and J ends, which lost 7 bases and 0 bases, there was a span of 3 bases. CDR1 WSHSY and CDR2 SAAADI come from the germline V gene. CDR3 size: 12 residues. CDR3 sequence reads: CASKANTGELFF. CDR3 DNA: TGCGCCAGCAAGGCGAACACCGGGGAGCTGTTTTTT.

This rearrangement joins TRBV7-6 to TRBJ2-3; D uncertain. Trimming stripped 1 base from V and 5 bases from J, with 13 bases between. Germline loops: CDR1 SGHVS, CDR2 FNYEAQ. The CDR3 has 15 residues. CDR3 in amino acids: CASSLGIQDLDTQYF. In DNA form, the CDR3 reads TGTGCCAGCAGCTTAGGAATCCAGGACCTAGATACGCAGTATTTT.

The gene calls are TRBV11-3 and TRBJ2-3; D unresolved. There are 15 residues in the CDR3. Germline V CDR1 and CDR2: SGHNT, YENEEA. V lost 4 bases, J lost 2 bases, and 13 bases lay in between. The CDR3 spells CASSSVPGLTDTQYF. For the CDR3, the DNA is TGTGCCAGCAGCTCCGTCCCCGGCCTCACAGATACGCAGTATTTT.

The rearrangement uses TRBV6-5 and TRBJ2-7, with a tentative D call TRBD1 (6 bases). V was trimmed by 2 bases and J by 2 bases, leaving 7 bases between them. This CDR3 has 13 amino acids. Germline CDR1 MNHEY, CDR2 SVGAGI. The CDR3 coding sequence is TGTGCCAGCAGTTACGGACAGACCTACGAGCAGTACTTC. This translates into CASSYGQTYEQYF.

V gene TRBV12-5 combines with J gene TRBJ2-2; 7 nucleotides agree with TRBD2. The CDR3 loop spans 16 amino acids. Germline values: CDR1 LGHNT, CDR2 FRNRAP. V dropped 6 bases and J dropped 4; count of bases not matched to a gene: 11. The CDR3 spells CASGRGEGRSTGELFF. The CDR3 nucleotides are TGTGCTAGTGGCCGTGGGGAGGGGCGCAGCACCGGGGAGCTGTTTTTT.

About this clone itself: Different DNA sequences within this sample yield the same CDR3. The CDR3 here is CASSPGSTNEKLFF. The CDR3 DNA follows: TGTGCCAGCTCACCAGGGTCAACTAATGAAAAACTGTTTTTT. The V call is TRBV18, the J call TRBJ1-4; D unclear. The CDR3 runs 14 residues. Germline V gene sequence: CDR1 KGHSH, CDR2 LQKENI. Trimming took off 2 bases at V and 0 bases at J, with 4 bases between the two ends.

Worth noting for this clone: The sample holds other DNA sequences that translate to the same CDR3. The chain combines TRBV9 with TRBJ1-3; no definite D call. Germline assignment: CDR1 SGDLS and CDR2 YYNGEE. This CDR3 spans 15 amino acids. Trimming pared 0 bases from V and 0 bases from J, leaving 7 bases between. Here the CDR3 DNA reads TGTGCCAGCAGCGTAGGCGGGAGCTCTGGAAACACCATATATTTT. This gives the protein CASSVGGSSGNTIYF. The entire variable domain, with the rest obtained from reference TRBV9 and TRBJ1-3, is as follows: DSGVTQTPKHLITATGQRVTLRCSPRSGDLSVYWYQQSLDQGLQFLIQYYNGEERAKGNILERFSAQQFPDLHSELNLSSLELGDSALYFCASSVGGSSGNTIYFGEGSWLTVV.

This chain links TRBV5-1 with TRBJ2-1; 8 nucleotides agree with TRBD1. Germline loops: CDR1 SGHRS, CDR2 YFSETQ. This CDR3 region has 15 residues. Unmatched junction bases numbered 4, after V lost 0 bases and J lost 5 bases. The CDR3 region has the DNA TGCGCCAGCAGCTTGGCGACAGGGGCCGACAATGAGCAGTTCTTC. It translates to CASSLATGADNEQFF.

This chain joins TRBV9 and TRBJ1-3; 7 bases map to TRBD1. This CDR3 comprises 20 residues. Trimming took 0 bases from V and 4 from J; bases not matched to a gene: 19. Germline V gene sequence: CDR1 SGDLS, CDR2 YYNGEE. CDR3: CASSVGDGGGAERYGNTIYF. In nucleotides, the CDR3 is TGTGCCAGCAGCGTAGGGGACGGAGGGGGCGCGGAAAGATACGGAAACACCATATATTTT. Combining the CDR3 with reference TRBV9 and TRBJ1-3 gives the whole variable domain DSGVTQTPKHLITATGQRVTLRCSPRSGDLSVYWYQQSLDQGLQFLIQYYNGEERAKGNILERFSAQQFPDLHSELNLSSLELGDSALYFCASSVGDGGGAERYGNTIYFGEGSWLTVV.

This chain joins TRBV7-2 and TRBJ2-2; no definite D call. Trimming removed 4 bases at V and 4 bases at J, with 7 bases between. The CDR3 is made up of 13 amino acids. CDR1 SGHTA and CDR2 FQGNSA come from the germline V gene. CDR3 protein: CASSSVATGELFF. CDR3 sequence (DNA): TGTGCCAGCAGCTCCGTCGCCACCGGGGAGCTGTTTTTT. Full variable domain (outside the CDR3, taken from reference TRBV7-2 and TRBJ2-2): GAGVSQSPSNKVTEKGKDVELRCDPISGHTALYWYRQSLGQGLEFLIYFQGNSAPDKSGLPSDRFSAERTGGSVSTLTIQRTQQEDSAVYLCASSSVATGELFFGEGSRLTVL.

In its sample, this clone was seen once. The V and J genes are TRBV20-1 and TRBJ1-1; 8 bases are shared with TRBD1. Germline-derived CDR1 and CDR2 are DFQATT and SNEGSKA (reference sequence). This CDR3 has 15 residues. The V gene end was trimmed by 3 bases and the J gene end by 5 bases; junction bases not matched to a gene: 11. The CDR3 bases are TGCAGTGCTAGTCGACGGCAGGGGGCCCGGACTGAAGCTTTCTTT. Translating gives CSASRRQGARTEAFF.

The chain has TRBV7-8 and TRBJ2-5, with D tentatively TRBD2 (6 bases). Trimming stripped 3 bases from V and 3 bases from J, with 17 bases between. Per the germline V gene, CDR1 is SGHVS and CDR2 is FQNEAQ. This CDR3 region has 16 residues. CDR3 sequence (DNA): TGTGCCAGCAGCTTGAGGCCAAGCGGGCTAAAAGAGACCCAGTACTTC. This gives the protein CASSLRPSGLKETQYF.

Concerning this clone itself: The sample carries other DNA sequences with the same CDR3. J is TRBJ2-7 and V is TRBV10-3, with D possibly TRBD2 on 6 matching bases. This CDR3 has 13 residues. The germline CDR1 and CDR2 sequences are ENHRY and SYGVKD. Trimming left V 0 bases short and J 6 bases short, with 9 bases between. The CDR3 region is CAISESGGREQYF. CDR3 in DNA: TGTGCCATCAGTGAGTCCGGAGGGCGCGAGCAGTACTTC.

This clone came up a few times. Distinct nucleotide sequences in the sample also encode this CDR3. This chain links TRBV6-5 with TRBJ1-6; D is unclear. The CDR3 sequence is 12 residues long. Germline V CDR1 and CDR2: MNHEY, SVGAGI. Trimming took off 0 bases at V and 7 bases at J, with 1 base between the two ends. The CDR3 reads CASSYSNSPLHF. The CDR3 nucleotides read TGTGCCAGCAGTTACTCGAATTCACCCCTCCACTTT.